This T cell receptor beta chain was captured in a study of blood T cell repertoires in COVID-19. Study details: Material from acute and convalescent COVID-19 was sourced from the United States, Italy and Spain. Sources were T cells, B-cell-depleted T cells, or PBMCs; the material itself was cDNA or gDNA.

As originally analysed: The authors estimated nucleated cell counts from reference gene primer amplification. The data were produced by immunoSEQ multiplex PCR, yet TCRdb's version contains in-frame clones alone and is incomplete. V and J calls plus clone size are reproduced from that table; the DNA served to infer D and trimming. The table lists 330,000 or so clones, roughly 90% of them singletons. This clone appeared once. Patients from Seattle were sampled longitudinally, starting during active infection. Per the germline V gene, CDR1 is MNHEY and CDR2 is SVGAGI. V lost 7 bases and J 2 bases, leaving 15 bases between the germline ends. The CDR3 consists of 14 residues.

Material for sequencing was peripheral blood. The sequence derives from a man under 40 with COVID-19, enrolled during active disease. The gene calls are TRBV6-5 and TRBJ2-7; tentatively, D is TRBD2 (5 bases). CDR3 sequence (DNA): TGTGCCAGCACCCGACGGGATAGTACCTACGAGCAGTACTTC. Amino acids: CASTRRDSTYEQYF.